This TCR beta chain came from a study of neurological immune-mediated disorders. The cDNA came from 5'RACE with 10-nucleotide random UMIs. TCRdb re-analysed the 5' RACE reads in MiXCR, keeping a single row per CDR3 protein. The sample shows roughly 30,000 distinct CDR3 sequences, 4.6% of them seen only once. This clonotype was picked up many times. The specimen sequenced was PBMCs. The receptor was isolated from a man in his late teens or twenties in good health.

CDR3 region: CASSLGGFLNEQFF. CDR3 coding DNA: TGTGCCAGCAGCTTAGGGGGGTTTCTCAATGAGCAGTTCTTC. The rearrangement links TRBV13 to TRBJ2-1; D remains unclear. This CDR3 region has 14 residues. The V and J ends lost 0 bases and 6 bases respectively, with 9 bases between them. Germline values: CDR1 PRHDT, CDR2 FYEKMQ (reference sequence).